Below, one T cell receptor beta chain is given with its context. The data belong to a study of blood T cell repertoires in COVID-19. Study summary: The cDNA or gDNA used as material had been derived from T cells, B-cell-depleted T cells, or PBMCs.

One Seattle source followed patients from active infection through their disease course. V lost 0 bases and J 4 bases, leaving 10 bases between the germline ends. The CDR3 has 14 amino acids. Germline V gives CDR1 SGHRS, CDR2 YFSETQ. Libraries were prepared by immunoSEQ multiplex PCR; TCRdb keeps only in-frame clonotypes and omits some of them. The top ten hold 0.8% to 1% of the sample, which has fewer than 250,000 clones, 80% to 95% seen once. The receptor was isolated from a man aged 55 to 70 with COVID-19, enrolled during active disease. Sequenced material: peripheral blood. The chain has TRBV5-1 and TRBJ1-2; D perhaps matches TRBD1 (6 bases). CDR3 region: CASSLEQGIYGYTF. In DNA, the CDR3 is TGCGCCAGCAGCTTGGAACAGGGAATCTATGGCTACACCTTC.